One and the same sample provided the 5 T cell receptor beta chains below, sequenced in a study of identical twins. From the 5' RACE reads, TCRdb called clonotypes with MiXCR, one entry per CDR3 protein. Among approximately 1.8 million distinct CDR3 sequences listed, about 32% were seen once. Sequencing was carried out using cord blood. These receptors were taken from a newborn girl in good health.

In this sample, this clonotype turned up many times. This sequence joins TRBV9 and TRBJ2-2; unclear D gene. The ends were cut back, 3 bases at V and 0 bases at J, with 0 bases in the middle. There are 12 residues in the CDR3. CDR1 SGDLS and CDR2 YYNGEE come from the germline V gene. The CDR3 reads CASSANTGELFF. CDR3 DNA sequence: TGTGCCAGCAGCGCGAACACCGGGGAGCTGTTTTTT.

This clonotype came up a few times. The chain carries TRBV5-5 and TRBJ2-1, with D perhaps TRBD2 (5 bases). Germline V gene sequence: CDR1 SGHKS, CDR2 YYEKEE (reference sequence). The CDR3 runs 16 residues. Trimming stripped 2 bases from V and 2 bases from J, with 14 bases between. Here the CDR3 DNA reads TGTGCCAGCAGCTTTGACCCCCTAGCCCCCTACAATGAGCAGTTCTTC. Its translation is CASSFDPLAPYNEQFF. The whole variable domain, filled in from reference TRBV5-5 and TRBJ2-1, reads DAGVTQSPTHLIKTRGQQVTLRCSPISGHKSVSWYQQVLGQGPQFIFQYYEKEERGRGNFPDRFSARQFPNYSSELNVNALLLGDSALYLCASSFDPLAPYNEQFFGPGTRLTVL.

As concerns this clonotype: A much larger clone sits a single nucleotide away, making a read error possible. V gene TRBV20-1 combines with J gene TRBJ2-4; no clear D. Trimming took 0 bases from V and 1 from J, leaving 4 bases between them. Germline V gene lookup returns CDR1 DFQATT and CDR2 SNEGSKA (reference sequence). The CDR3 covers 13 residues. Here the CDR3 DNA reads TGCAGTGCTAGAGAGAGGGCCAAAAACATTCAGTACTTC. Its protein is CSARERAKNIQYF.

This clonotype was counted a few times. The chain has TRBV10-3 and TRBJ1-1, with D possibly being TRBD1 (6 bases). The V end lost 11 bases, the J end lost 1 base, and 14 bases lay between the germline ends. The CDR3 contains 13 residues. Germline V CDR1 and CDR2: ENHRY, SYGVKD. The CDR3 reads CAVKQGTNTEAFF. CDR3 sequence (DNA): TGTGCCGTTAAACAGGGAACGAACACTGAAGCTTTCTTT.

The chain's CDR3 is CASRKGDSNSPLHF. CDR3 nucleotides: TGTGCCAGCAGAAAGGGGGACTCCAATTCACCCCTCCACTTT. The chain employs TRBV6-6 and TRBJ1-6; D possibly corresponds to TRBD1 (6 bases). The CDR3 runs to 14 residues. Germline lookup yields CDR1 MNHNY and CDR2 SVGAGI (reference sequence). V lost 6 bases to trimming and J lost 7 bases, with 13 bases between them.